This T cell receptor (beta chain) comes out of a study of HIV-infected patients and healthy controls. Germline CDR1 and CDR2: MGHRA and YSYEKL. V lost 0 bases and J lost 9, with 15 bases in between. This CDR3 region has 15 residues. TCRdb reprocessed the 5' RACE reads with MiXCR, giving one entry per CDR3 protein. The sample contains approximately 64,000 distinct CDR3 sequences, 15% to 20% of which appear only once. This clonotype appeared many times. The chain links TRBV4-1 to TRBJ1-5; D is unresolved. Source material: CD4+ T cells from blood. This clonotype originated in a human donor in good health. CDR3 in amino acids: CASSQEVATPGPQHF. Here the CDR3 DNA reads TGCGCCAGCAGCCAAGAGGTGGCCACCCCTGGGCCCCAGCATTTT.